This TCR beta chain was sequenced for a study of PD-L1 blockade in urothelial cancer. The time point denotes: peripheral blood 6 weeks after treatment start. Data came from immunoSEQ multiplex PCR; TCRdb stores just in-frame clones and leaves some out. The sample lists about 120,000 clones, 85% to 90% occurring once. Germline CDR1 reads MGHRA; CDR2 reads YSYEKL. CDR3 length: 16 amino acids. V lost 1 base, J lost 5 bases, and 10 bases stayed unmatched. This sample comprised PBMCs, obtained around atezolizumab (anti-PD-L1) treatment. The rearrangement links TRBV4-1 to TRBJ1-2; 7 bases fit TRBD1. The receptor comes from a man in his 60s with urothelial cancer. The CDR3 region is CASSQASIQGSYGYTF. CDR3 DNA sequence: TGCGCCAGCAGCCAAGCGTCGATACAGGGGTCGTATGGCTACACCTTC.